The clone carrying this T cell receptor (beta chain) was recorded a few times. Antigen: not known. The junction differs from germline at one of its ends, possibly a read error. This entry belongs to a study of T cell responses to AZD1222 COVID-19 vaccine. TCRdb's copy holds only in-frame clones and misses some; the assay was immunoSEQ multiplex PCR. This table has about 120,000 clones, under 95% appearing once. The CDR3 loop spans 12 amino acids. Germline-derived CDR1 and CDR2 are SNHLY and FYNNEI. Study-wide findings and caveats: Compared with day 0, the breadth and depth of the Spike-specific TCR repertoire rose significantly after two doses of AZD1222.

Sequencing was performed on peripheral blood, taken on day 0 of AZD1222 vaccination. The sequence was obtained from an adult in good health. This sequence joins TRBV2 and TRBJ1-2; tentatively, D is TRBD1 (6 bases). Here the CDR3 reads CAKSRGYYGYTF. As DNA, the CDR3 is TGTGCCAAGAGCAGGGGATACTACGGCTACACCTTC.